The present T cell receptor (beta chain) was sequenced within a study of technical replicates of blood from a handful of donors. Method: immunoSEQ multiplex PCR; TCRdb's copy keeps in-frame clones and lacks some. The data contain about 61,000 clones, around 97% of them seen just once; the ten biggest clones take up about 0.19%. CDR1 is MNHNS, CDR2 SASEGT, per germline. The CDR3 contains 16 residues. Trimming cost V 0 bases and J 2 bases, with 14 bases left between them. This sequence joins TRBV6-1 and TRBJ2-7; D perhaps matches TRBD1 (6 bases). What was sequenced was T cells isolated from PBMCs. The TCR originated in a human donor in good health. DNA for the CDR3: TGTGCCAGCAGTGAAGCGTCGACAGGTCAACCCTACGAGCAGTACTTC. It is translated as CASSEASTGQPYEQYF.